The present T cell receptor beta chain was sequenced within a study of response to subunit inactivated influenza vaccine. Overall study findings and caveats: Every seasonal influenza vaccination brings in few new T cells, the authors suggested.

CDR3 length: 13 amino acids. The V end lost 8 bases, the J end lost 4 bases, and 14 bases lay between the germline ends. Germline CDR1 and CDR2: SNHLY and FYNNEI. TCRdb independently ran MiXCR on the RT-PCR reads; one entry per CDR3 protein. The sample consists of around 570,000 distinct CDR3 sequences, approximately 7.1% of them appearing once. This clonotype was seen only a few times. The target antigen is unknown. The J gene is TRBJ1-1, the V gene TRBV2; maybe TRBD1 (5 bases). The material sequenced was PBMCs from blood, taken roughly 24 months after vaccination. The TCR comes from a man between 50 and 69 years old who received an inactivated influenza vaccine. The CDR3 protein is CASGKSGSTEAFF. In nucleotides, the CDR3 is TGTGCCAGCGGAAAATCAGGGAGCACTGAAGCTTTCTTT. Using reference TRBV2 and TRBJ1-1 for the parts outside the CDR3, the full variable domain is EPEVTQTPSHQVTQMGQEVILRCVPISNHLYFYWYRQILGQKVEFLVSFYNNEISEKSEIFDDQFSVERPDGSNFTLKIRSTKLEDSAMYFCASGKSGSTEAFFGQGTRLTVV.